Listed here is a single T cell receptor beta chain. This entry belongs to a study of shared clonotypes between healthy human individuals. Produced via immunoSEQ multiplex PCR; TCRdb's table is partial and in-frame only. Of more than 1.2 million clones listed, approximately 98.5% are singletons. Trimming pared 4 bases from V and 1 base from J, leaving 11 bases between. The length of the CDR3 is 14 residues. Looked up from germline, CDR1 is SGHRS and CDR2 is YFSETQ. Material: naive CD4+ T cells sorted from blood. The sample's subset: CD45RA+ positively selected. The clonotype originates from a man aged 25 to 40 in good health. This sequence joins TRBV5-1 and TRBJ2-5, with D perhaps matching TRBD2 (6 bases). CDR3 bases: TGCGCCAGCAGCGCCTTGGGAGGCCAAGAGACCCAGTACTTC. Translation: CASSALGGQETQYF.